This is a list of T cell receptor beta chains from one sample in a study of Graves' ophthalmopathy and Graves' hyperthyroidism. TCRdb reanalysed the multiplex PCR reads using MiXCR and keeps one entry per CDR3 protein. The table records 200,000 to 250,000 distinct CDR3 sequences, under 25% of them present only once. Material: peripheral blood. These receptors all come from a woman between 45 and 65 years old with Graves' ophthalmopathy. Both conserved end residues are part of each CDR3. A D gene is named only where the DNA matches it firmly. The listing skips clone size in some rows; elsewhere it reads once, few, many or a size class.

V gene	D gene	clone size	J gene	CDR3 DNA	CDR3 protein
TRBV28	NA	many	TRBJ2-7	TGTGCCAGCCGAAAAGGGAAAGGCGAGCAGTACTTC	CASRKGKGEQYF
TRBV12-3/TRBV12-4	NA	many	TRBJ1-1	TGTGCCAGCAGTTACTTTAGGGGGACCATGAACACTGAAGCTTTCTTT	CASSYFRGTMNTEAFF
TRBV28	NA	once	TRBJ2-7	TGTGCCAGCATTTCGTCCGCAGGAGGCCCCTACGAGCAGTACTTC	CASISSAGGPYEQYF
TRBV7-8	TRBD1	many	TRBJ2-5	TGTGCCAGCAGCTTCCGACAGGGGGCATTTCGAGAGACCCAGTACTTC	CASSFRQGAFRETQYF
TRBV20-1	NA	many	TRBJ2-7	TGCAGTGCTAGATTTGCCCCGGGACCAAGCGAGGGGCAGTACTTC	CSARFAPGPSEGQYF
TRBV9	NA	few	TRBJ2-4	TGTGCCAGCAGCGTAGGAATAGGCACGAGGGTAATTCAGTACTTC	CASSVGIGTRVIQYF
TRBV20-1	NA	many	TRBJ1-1	TGCAGTGCTACAACCGGTGACTCCAGGGAGACTGAAGCTTTCTTT	CSATTGDSRETEAFF
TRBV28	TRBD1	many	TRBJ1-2	TGTGCCAGCAGCCTCTTAGGGGCAGGGGGGAATGGTGGCTACACCTTC	CASSLLGAGGNGGYTF
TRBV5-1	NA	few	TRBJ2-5	TGCGCCAGCAGCTTGCAGGTGGGAGAGACCCAGTACTTC	CASSLQVGETQYF
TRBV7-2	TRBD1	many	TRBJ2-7	TGTGCCAGCAGCTTATTGGGACAGGGTGGTGACGAGCAGTACTTC	CASSLLGQGGDEQYF
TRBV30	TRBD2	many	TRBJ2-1	TGTGCCTGGAGTGTTCTAGCGGGAGTTAATGAGCAGTTCTTC	CAWSVLAGVNEQFF
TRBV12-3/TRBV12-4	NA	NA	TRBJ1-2	TGTGCCAGCAGTCTTGAGGTTGCACAGGGAGGCTACACCTTC	CASSLEVAQGGYTF
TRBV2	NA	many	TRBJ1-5	TGTGCCAGCAGGGAACGGATCCATCAGCCCCAGCATTTT	CASRERIHQPQHF
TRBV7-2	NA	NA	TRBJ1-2	TGTGCCAGCAGCTTGGACAGTTCTAACTATGGCTACACCTTC	CASSLDSSNYGYTF
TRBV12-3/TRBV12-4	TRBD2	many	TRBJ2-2	TGTGCCAGCAACCCTGGACTAGTTGCCGGGGAGCTGTTTTTT	CASNPGLVAGELFF
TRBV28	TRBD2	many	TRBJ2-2	TGTGCCAGCAGACCTACTAGCGAGGGTAACACCGGGGAGCTGTTTTTT	CASRPTSEGNTGELFF
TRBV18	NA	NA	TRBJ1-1	TGTGCCAGCTCACCACTAATTAGCGCTCATAACACTGAAGCTTTCTTT	CASSPLISAHNTEAFF
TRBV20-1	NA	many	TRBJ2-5	TGCAGTGCTAGAGATTCGAGACAGACCTCGGAGACCCAGTACTTC	CSARDSRQTSETQYF
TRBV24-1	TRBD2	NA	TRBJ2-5	TGTGCCACCAGTGATAGACCCGAGACTAGCGGGGGGCAAGAGACCCAGTACTTC	CATSDRPETSGGQETQYF
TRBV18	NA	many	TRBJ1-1	TGTGCCAGCTCACTTAGTAGGGAGCTGAACACTGAAGCTTTCTTT	CASSLSRELNTEAFF
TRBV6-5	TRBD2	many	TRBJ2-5	TGTGCCAGCAGTTCCGGACTAGCGGGAGGTTTTCCCGAGACCCAGTACTTC	CASSSGLAGGFPETQYF
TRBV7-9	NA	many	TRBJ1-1	TGTGCCAGCAGCCCAGGACTGGCGGTTGACACTGAAGCTTTCTTT	CASSPGLAVDTEAFF
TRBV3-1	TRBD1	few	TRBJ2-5	TGTGCCAGCAGCCCCTTAGGGACAGGAGAAGAGACCCAGTACTTC	CASSPLGTGEETQYF
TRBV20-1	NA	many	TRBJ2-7	TGCAGTGCTAATTGGTTCTACGAGCAGTACTTC	CSANWFYEQYF
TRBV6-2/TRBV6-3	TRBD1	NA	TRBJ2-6	TGTGCCAGCAGCCTACAGGGGGCATCTGCCCATCCTGGGGCCAACGTCCTGACTTTC	CASSLQGASAHPGANVLTF
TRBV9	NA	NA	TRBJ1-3	TGTGCCAGCAGCGTAGTCGGGGGGGCCTCTGGAAACACCATATATTTT	CASSVVGGASGNTIYF
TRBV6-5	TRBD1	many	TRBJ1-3	TGTGCCAGCAGAGCAGGGGGCGGTGGAAACACCATATATTTT	CASRAGGGGNTIYF
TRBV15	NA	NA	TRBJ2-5	TGTGCCACCAGCAGAGGCCTTACAGTAGAGACCCAGTACTTC	CATSRGLTVETQYF
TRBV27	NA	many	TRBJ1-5	TGTGCCAGCAGTCCCCAGCTCAATCAGCCCCAGCATTTT	CASSPQLNQPQHF
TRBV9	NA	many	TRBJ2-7	TGTGCCAGCAGCGTCAGAGAGACGGTCTCCTACGAGCAGTACTTC	CASSVRETVSYEQYF
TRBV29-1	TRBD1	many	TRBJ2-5	TGCAGCGTTGGGGACAGAGAGACCCAGTACTTC	CSVGDRETQYF
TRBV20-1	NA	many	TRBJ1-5	TGCAGTGCTAGGGCAGGGAGCAATCAGCCCCAGCATTTT	CSARAGSNQPQHF
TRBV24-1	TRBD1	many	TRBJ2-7	TGTGCCACCAGTGATCCCGGGACAGGGTCTTACGAGCAGTACTTC	CATSDPGTGSYEQYF
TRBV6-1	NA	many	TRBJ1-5	TGTGCCAGCAGCCCTAGGATGAATAGCAATCAGCCCCAGCATTTT	CASSPRMNSNQPQHF
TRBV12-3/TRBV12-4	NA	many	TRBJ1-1	TGTGCCAGCAGTTTATCGGGGACTGAAGCTTTCTTT	CASSLSGTEAFF
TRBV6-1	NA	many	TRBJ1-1	TGTGCCAGCAGTGCGACGGCAGGGCGAACTGAAGCTTTCTTT	CASSATAGRTEAFF
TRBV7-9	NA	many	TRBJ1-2	TGTGCCAGCAGCTTAAAGGGGGGCTTAGAGGGCTACACCTTC	CASSLKGGLEGYTF
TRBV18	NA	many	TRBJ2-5	TGTGCCAGCTCATTCCGTATGGGGGAGACCCAGTACTTC	CASSFRMGETQYF
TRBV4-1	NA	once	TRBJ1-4	TGCGCCAGCAGCCGGCCGGGAGGAAGTACTATGGGAAAACTGTTTTTT	CASSRPGGSTMGKLFF
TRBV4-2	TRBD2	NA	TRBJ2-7	TGTGCCAGCAGTAGCGGGAAGAGCTCCTACGAGCAGTACTTC	CASSSGKSSYEQYF
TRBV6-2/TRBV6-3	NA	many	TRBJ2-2	TGTGCCAGCAGTTACTCGATTGGCACGAACACCGGGGAGCTGTTTTTT	CASSYSIGTNTGELFF
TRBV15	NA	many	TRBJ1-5	TGTGCCACCAGCAGGGTATCGGGGGGGGATCAGCCCCAGCATTTT	CATSRVSGGDQPQHF
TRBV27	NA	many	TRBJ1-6	TGTGCCAGCAGTTTCGGGGATAATTCACCCCTCCACTTT	CASSFGDNSPLHF
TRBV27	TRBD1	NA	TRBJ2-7	TGTGCCAGCGCGCTTGGGACAGGGGCGAGCTACGAGCAGTACTTC	CASALGTGASYEQYF
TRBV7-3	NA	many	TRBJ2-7	TGTGCCAGCGCGGGAGTAGTAGGGGGGGAGCAGTACTTC	CASAGVVGGEQYF
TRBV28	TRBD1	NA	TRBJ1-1	TGTGCCAGCAGTTTGCCGACAGGGACCTCAGCTGAAGCTTTCTTT	CASSLPTGTSAEAFF
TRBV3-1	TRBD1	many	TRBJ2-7	TGTGCCAGCAGCCAACTAACACAGGGGGCGTTTAGGTTC	CASSQLTQGAFRF
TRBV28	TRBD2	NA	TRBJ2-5	TGTGCCAGCAGTCCCCTGACTAGCGGGAGTTCAGAGACCCAGTACTTC	CASSPLTSGSSETQYF
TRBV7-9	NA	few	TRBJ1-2	TGTGCCAGCAGCGACCGGGCCATCCTTAGCTACACCTTC	CASSDRAILSYTF
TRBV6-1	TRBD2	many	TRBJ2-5	TGTGCCAGCAGTAGAAGCGTGGGGGGGGAGACCCAGTACTTC	CASSRSVGGETQYF
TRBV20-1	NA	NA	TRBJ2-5	TGCAGTGCTAGAGATCATGGGGGTCAGACCCAGTACTTC	CSARDHGGQTQYF
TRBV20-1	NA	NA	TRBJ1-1	TGCAGCGCTGGGGGCGTAACTATGAACACTGAAGCTTTCTTT	CSAGGVTMNTEAFF
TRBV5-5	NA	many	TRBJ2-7	TGTGCCAGCAGCTTAAACAACTACGAGCAGTACTTC	CASSLNNYEQYF
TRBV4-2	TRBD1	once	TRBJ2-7	TGTGCCGGCAGCCAAGATCTTGGGACAGGGGGCGATATAACCTACGAGCAGTACTTC	CAGSQDLGTGGDITYEQYF
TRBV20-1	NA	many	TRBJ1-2	TGCAGTGCTAGTAGTCAGCGGGGTGGCTACACCTTC	CSASSQRGGYTF
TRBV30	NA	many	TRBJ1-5	TGTGCCTGGAGTGTACGGTCAGATCAGCCCCAGCATTTT	CAWSVRSDQPQHF
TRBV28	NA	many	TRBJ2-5	TGTGCCAGCAGCGGAATGGGTGGGACCCAGTACTTC	CASSGMGGTQYF